This is a list of T cell receptor beta chains from one sample in a study of blood T cells in healthy people across ages. TCRdb ran MiXCR on the 5' RACE reads and lists one entry per CDR3 protein. The sample has roughly 1.6 million distinct CDR3 sequences, about 31% seen once. The sample comprised blood. The source is a woman in her 30s in good health. CDR3s include the opening cysteine and the closing phenylalanine or tryptophan.

V gene: TRBV29-1
J gene: TRBJ2-7
CDR3 protein: CSVVGEADGEQYF

V gene: TRBV3-1
J gene: -
CDR3 protein: CASSLSRGTGGSEQYF

V gene: TRBV2
J gene: TRBJ2-1
CDR3 protein: CASRVDRGLYNEQFF

V gene: TRBV2
J gene: TRBJ2-3
CDR3 protein: CASSENLAAQYF

V gene: TRBV7-9
J gene: TRBJ1-4
CDR3 protein: CASSGQGRAEKLFF

V gene: TRBV6-4
J gene: TRBJ2-3
CDR3 protein: CASIILRPQARGTPKDTQYF

V gene: TRBV5-1
J gene: TRBJ2-3
CDR3 protein: CASSLGQGYTDTQYF

V gene: TRBV7-2
J gene: TRBJ2-3
CDR3 protein: CASSPEGARSTDTQYF

V gene: TRBV5-1
J gene: TRBJ2-7
CDR3 protein: CASSRGTGMSSYEQYF

V gene: TRBV7-2
J gene: TRBJ2-7
CDR3 protein: CASSTGLAGGNYEQYF

V gene: TRBV6-2/TRBV6-3
J gene: TRBJ1-4
CDR3 protein: CASKDRSEKLFF

V gene: TRBV6-6
J gene: TRBJ2-7
CDR3 protein: CASSYSRGQVYEQYF

V gene: TRBV7-9
J gene: TRBJ1-5
CDR3 protein: CASSVGTGIQPQHF

V gene: TRBV7-9
J gene: TRBJ1-5
CDR3 protein: CASDSDRYQPQHF

V gene: TRBV4-1
J gene: TRBJ1-5
CDR3 protein: CASSDLLRGNQPQHF

V gene: TRBV24-1
J gene: TRBJ2-1
CDR3 protein: CTTSDYSLVEPNEQFF

V gene: TRBV28
J gene: TRBJ2-3
CDR3 protein: CASTLLANTDTQYF

V gene: TRBV7-2
J gene: TRBJ2-1
CDR3 protein: CASSGPGLAGGFF

V gene: TRBV10-2
J gene: TRBJ2-5
CDR3 protein: CASSEIRAHQETQYF

V gene: TRBV24-1
J gene: TRBJ2-1
CDR3 protein: CATSDRGQGGQTGEQFF

V gene: TRBV15
J gene: TRBJ2-6
CDR3 protein: CATSRDSGSRSGANVLTF

V gene: TRBV5-1
J gene: TRBJ1-2
CDR3 protein: CASSLTGTGGRGYTF

V gene: TRBV4-2
J gene: TRBJ2-3
CDR3 protein: CASSQDGLFTDTQYF

V gene: TRBV20-1
J gene: TRBJ1-2
CDR3 protein: CSASRDRDYGYTF

V gene: TRBV5-5
J gene: TRBJ1-2
CDR3 protein: CASSSPSSRGYTF

V gene: TRBV6-1
J gene: TRBJ2-7
CDR3 protein: CASSPGLLLAQRSYEQYF

V gene: TRBV3-1
J gene: TRBJ1-4
CDR3 protein: CASSQPGKLFF

V gene: TRBV12-3/TRBV12-4
J gene: TRBJ2-3
CDR3 protein: CASTTGLITDTQYF

V gene: TRBV3-1
J gene: TRBJ1-5
CDR3 protein: CASSQGGGRMGPQHF

V gene: TRBV27
J gene: TRBJ2-7
CDR3 protein: CATTRQGGSLEQYF

V gene: TRBV28
J gene: TRBJ1-2
CDR3 protein: CASSLIFRGGYTF

V gene: TRBV20-1
J gene: TRBJ2-7
CDR3 protein: CSARQGYGKGEQYF

V gene: TRBV6-6
J gene: TRBJ2-7
CDR3 protein: CASTYQWDYEQYF

V gene: TRBV28
J gene: TRBJ2-7
CDR3 protein: CASALRGTGVGIGEQYF

V gene: TRBV6-6
J gene: TRBJ1-5
CDR3 protein: CASSYVIGQPQHF

V gene: TRBV4-2
J gene: TRBJ1-1
CDR3 protein: CASRLETGSEAFF

V gene: TRBV19
J gene: TRBJ1-5
CDR3 protein: CASMDRGLIQPQHF

V gene: TRBV5-4
J gene: TRBJ1-1
CDR3 protein: CASSLGQGLGKGTEAFF

V gene: TRBV6-5
J gene: TRBJ2-7
CDR3 protein: CASSFSGHNEQYF

V gene: TRBV20-1
J gene: TRBJ2-1
CDR3 protein: CSAPTTGTANYNEQFF

V gene: TRBV3-1
J gene: TRBJ2-2
CDR3 protein: CASSVKITRLTSGAANTGELFF

V gene: TRBV5-1
J gene: TRBJ2-7
CDR3 protein: CASSMDYEQYF

V gene: TRBV7-2
J gene: TRBJ2-3
CDR3 protein: CASSRLAGGDTQYF

V gene: TRBV24-1
J gene: TRBJ2-5
CDR3 protein: CATSYPKQGATSGPETQYF

V gene: TRBV10-3
J gene: TRBJ2-5
CDR3 protein: CAISEASGGQETQYF

V gene: TRBV7-9
J gene: TRBJ1-1
CDR3 protein: CASSLKRINTEAFF

V gene: TRBV11-2
J gene: TRBJ2-1
CDR3 protein: CASSSGGLNNEQFF

V gene: TRBV6-5
J gene: TRBJ2-1
CDR3 protein: CASSTRRRGGWVNEQFF

V gene: TRBV27
J gene: TRBJ1-2
CDR3 protein: CASSLRGANYGYTF

V gene: TRBV20-1
J gene: TRBJ2-1
CDR3 protein: CSAPLEGWTNEQFF

V gene: TRBV7-8
J gene: TRBJ1-5
CDR3 protein: CASSTQGEVAYSNQPQHF

V gene: TRBV3-1
J gene: TRBJ2-7
CDR3 protein: CASSHGQNYYEQYF

V gene: TRBV5-1
J gene: TRBJ2-2
CDR3 protein: CASKVAGNTGELFF